These T cell receptor beta chains were read from a single sample in a study of identical twins. TCRdb fed the 5' RACE reads into MiXCR, producing one record per CDR3 protein. The top ten clones hold about 0.52% of a sample with some 500,000 distinct CDR3 sequences, approximately 15% of them seen once. This sample also belongs to another study, concerning yellow fever vaccine responses in identical twins.

Input material: CD4+ T cells sorted from blood. The receptors shown here come from a woman aged 18 to 35 in good health. CDR3s include the opening cysteine and the closing phenylalanine or tryptophan. A D gene is named only where the DNA matches it firmly. Rows may omit the clone size; those that give it use once, few, many or a size class.

clone size: .
D gene: TRBD1
V gene: TRBV7-9
J gene: TRBJ2-7
CDR3 DNA: TGTGCCAGCCGGAAGACAGGGGAAACGTACGAGCAGTACTTC
CDR3 protein: CASRKTGETYEQYF

clone size: few
D gene: TRBD2
V gene: TRBV19
J gene: TRBJ2-1
CDR3 DNA: TGTGCCAGTAGTATTTTAGCGGGGGGTGTTTCGGGCAATGAGCAGTTCTTC
CDR3 protein: CASSILAGGVSGNEQFF

clone size: few
D gene: .
V gene: TRBV7-6
J gene: TRBJ2-7
CDR3 DNA: TGTGCCAGCAGCTTAGCGTCCTCAGGCGGCGACGAGCAGTACTTC
CDR3 protein: CASSLASSGGDEQYF

clone size: .
D gene: .
V gene: TRBV3-1
J gene: TRBJ2-5
CDR3 DNA: TGTGCCAGCAGCCACCAAATAGGACAGAAAGAGACCCAGTACTTC
CDR3 protein: CASSHQIGQKETQYF

clone size: .
D gene: TRBD2
V gene: TRBV11-2
J gene: TRBJ2-3
CDR3 DNA: TGTGCCAGCAGCCCTAACTCCTGGACTAGCGGGGGGGCAAAAGATACGCAGTATTTT
CDR3 protein: CASSPNSWTSGGAKDTQYF

clone size: many
D gene: TRBD1
V gene: TRBV12-3/TRBV12-4
J gene: TRBJ2-1
CDR3 DNA: TGTGCCAGCAGTTTAGGAGGGACAGACAATGAGCAGTTCTTC
CDR3 protein: CASSLGGTDNEQFF

clone size: many
D gene: .
V gene: TRBV12-3/TRBV12-4
J gene: TRBJ2-5
CDR3 DNA: TGTGCCAGCAGTTTTCGCAGGGAAGAGACCCAGTACTTC
CDR3 protein: CASSFRREETQYF

clone size: .
D gene: .
V gene: TRBV19
J gene: TRBJ2-7
CDR3 DNA: TGTGCCAGTAGTATTAGCGGCAGGCTTTTGATCGAGCAGTACTTC
CDR3 protein: CASSISGRLLIEQYF

clone size: few
D gene: TRBD2
V gene: TRBV9
J gene: TRBJ2-7
CDR3 DNA: TGTGCCAGCAGCGCATCTAGCGGGGGCCCTCCCTACGAGCAGTACTTC
CDR3 protein: CASSASSGGPPYEQYF

clone size: .
D gene: .
V gene: TRBV5-1
J gene: TRBJ2-2
CDR3 DNA: TGCGCCAGCAGCTGGACCGCACCTGGGACACCCTCCACCGGGGAGCTGTTTTTT
CDR3 protein: CASSWTAPGTPSTGELFF

clone size: .
D gene: .
V gene: TRBV5-8
J gene: TRBJ2-1
CDR3 DNA: TGTGCCATGGGACTTCGGTCCTACAATGAGCAGTTCTTC
CDR3 protein: CAMGLRSYNEQFF

clone size: .
D gene: .
V gene: TRBV5-1
J gene: TRBJ2-5
CDR3 DNA: TGCGCCAGCAGCTCCACGTTGAGGGGGAGGCAAAAGACCCAGTACTTC
CDR3 protein: CASSSTLRGRQKTQYF

clone size: .
D gene: .
V gene: TRBV20-1
J gene: TRBJ2-7
CDR3 DNA: TGCAGTGCTAGAGATATGGGGAGTAACGAGCAGTACTTC
CDR3 protein: CSARDMGSNEQYF

clone size: .
D gene: TRBD1
V gene: TRBV3-1
J gene: TRBJ1-5
CDR3 DNA: TGTGCCAGCAGCCAAAAGGACAGGGGTGGGCAGCCCCAGCATTTT
CDR3 protein: CASSQKDRGGQPQHF

clone size: few
D gene: TRBD2
V gene: TRBV19
J gene: TRBJ2-1
CDR3 DNA: TGTGCCAGTAGTTTCGGGGGACTAGCGGGAGACAATGAGCAGTTCTTC
CDR3 protein: CASSFGGLAGDNEQFF

clone size: .
D gene: .
V gene: TRBV11-2
J gene: TRBJ1-4
CDR3 DNA: TGTGCCAGCAGCTTACTAGTTCTTCGGCAGACAATTAATGAAAAACTGTTTTTT
CDR3 protein: CASSLLVLRQTINEKLFF

clone size: .
D gene: TRBD2
V gene: TRBV27
J gene: TRBJ2-2
CDR3 DNA: TGTGCCAGCAGGTGGGGGGCTAGCGGGAGCACCGGGGAGCTGTTTTTT
CDR3 protein: CASRWGASGSTGELFF

clone size: .
D gene: .
V gene: TRBV5-4
J gene: TRBJ2-7
CDR3 DNA: TGTGCCAGCAGCTCCGGGACTGCCCTCTACGAGCAGTACTTC
CDR3 protein: CASSSGTALYEQYF

clone size: few
D gene: TRBD2
V gene: TRBV5-5
J gene: TRBJ2-2
CDR3 DNA: TGTGCCAGCCGTATAGCGGGGAACACCGGGGAGCTGTTTTTT
CDR3 protein: CASRIAGNTGELFF

clone size: .
D gene: .
V gene: TRBV18
J gene: TRBJ2-7
CDR3 DNA: TGTGCCAGCTCACCGATTGGTCCCCCCTACGAGCAGTACTTC
CDR3 protein: CASSPIGPPYEQYF

clone size: few
D gene: TRBD2
V gene: TRBV7-9
J gene: TRBJ2-1
CDR3 DNA: TGTGCCAGCAGCTTTCCGGTAGGGCTAGCGGGATACGAGCAGTTCTTC
CDR3 protein: CASSFPVGLAGYEQFF

clone size: .
D gene: .
V gene: TRBV5-1
J gene: TRBJ2-1
CDR3 DNA: TGCGCCAGCAGCTTGGAGTCGATAGGGTACAATGAGCAGTTCTTC
CDR3 protein: CASSLESIGYNEQFF

clone size: few
D gene: .
V gene: TRBV12-3/TRBV12-4
J gene: TRBJ2-2
CDR3 DNA: TGTGCCAGCAGTTTTTCAAGGCAGTGGAACACCGGGGAGCTGTTTTTT
CDR3 protein: CASSFSRQWNTGELFF

clone size: .
D gene: .
V gene: TRBV12-3/TRBV12-4
J gene: TRBJ2-1
CDR3 DNA: TGTGCCAGCAGTCATCGCGAGGGGCAGTTCTTC
CDR3 protein: CASSHREGQFF

clone size: .
D gene: .
V gene: TRBV4-2
J gene: TRBJ2-4
CDR3 DNA: TGTGCCAGCAGCCAAGATAAGGCAGGTGGGCTAGCCAAAAACATTCAGTACTTC
CDR3 protein: CASSQDKAGGLAKNIQYF

clone size: .
D gene: .
V gene: TRBV4-1
J gene: TRBJ1-1
CDR3 DNA: TGCGCCAGCAGCCAACAGGGTCCCGGCACTGAAGCTTTCTTT
CDR3 protein: CASSQQGPGTEAFF

clone size: .
D gene: .
V gene: TRBV5-1
J gene: TRBJ1-1
CDR3 DNA: TGCGCCAGCAGCTTGGAGGACAGAACTGAAGCTTTCTTT
CDR3 protein: CASSLEDRTEAFF

clone size: .
D gene: TRBD2
V gene: TRBV7-8
J gene: TRBJ2-3
CDR3 DNA: TGTGCCAGCAGCGTGACACGTAGCGGGCCCGGCACAGATACGCAGTATTTT
CDR3 protein: CASSVTRSGPGTDTQYF

clone size: few
D gene: TRBD2
V gene: TRBV7-8
J gene: TRBJ2-5
CDR3 DNA: TGTGCCAGCAGCTTAGCTAGCGGGAGCCAGGGTGAGACCCAGTACTTC
CDR3 protein: CASSLASGSQGETQYF